These 5 T cell receptor beta chains were all obtained from the same sample, sequenced in a study of blood T cell repertoires in COVID-19. Profiling relied on immunoSEQ multiplex PCR, and the TCRdb table lists in-frame clones only, not all of them. The sample includes roughly 110,000 clones, about 88% of them seen just once. The sample consisted of peripheral blood. These receptors all stem from a man aged 40-49 years with acute or convalescent COVID-19.

The chain links TRBV14 to TRBJ1-1; a possible D gene is TRBD1 (5 bases). The CDR3 runs to 14 residues. CDR1 SGHDN and CDR2 FVKESK come from the germline V gene. Trimming took off 1 base at V and 5 bases at J, with 11 bases between the two ends. CDR3 coding DNA: TGTGCCAGCAGCCAAGGGGCCCGGGGGACTGAAGCTTTCTTT. Amino acids: CASSQGARGTEAFF.

This chain joins TRBV21-1 and TRBJ1-4; TRBD1 is taken as the D call from the table, unchecked against the DNA. TRBV21-1 has pseudogene status. This CDR3 is built from 17 residues. The CDR3 DNA sequence: TGTGCCAGCAGCAAGGACAGGGAAGATGTGACTAATGAAAAACTGTTTTTT. Encoded protein: CASSKDREDVTNEKLFF.

The rearrangement links TRBV27 to TRBJ1-2; 8 positions agree with TRBD1. This CDR3 spans 16 amino acids. Losses at the gene ends were 6 bases for V and 2 bases for J; bases not matched to a gene: 11. From germline, CDR1 is MNHEY and CDR2 SMNVEV (reference sequence). The CDR3 region has the DNA TGTGCCAGCAGCCGGGCGGGGACAGGTATAAACTATGGCTACACCTTC. Amino acids: CASSRAGTGINYGYTF.

This rearrangement joins TRBV20-1 to TRBJ2-2, with D unresolved. The CDR3 contains 15 residues. CDR1 and CDR2 (germline): DFQATT, SNEGSKA (reference sequence). The ends were cut back, 3 bases at V and 6 bases at J, with 17 bases in the middle. The CDR3 spells CSASSNRPPPGELFF. The CDR3 DNA reads TGCAGTGCTAGTTCCAACAGACCCCCTCCCGGGGAGCTGTTTTTT.

A single count supports this clone. CDR3: CASSLPGQGYNEQFF. The CDR3 DNA reads as TGTGCCAGCAGCTTACCGGGACAGGGATACAATGAGCAGTTCTTC. V gene TRBV7-9 combines with J gene TRBJ2-1, with 9 bases that match TRBD1. The trim removed 2 bases at V and 4 bases at J, leaving 3 bases unmatched. The germline CDR1 and CDR2 sequences are SEHNR and FQNEAQ (reference sequence). The CDR3 has 15 amino acids. Combining the CDR3 with reference TRBV7-9 and TRBJ2-1 gives the whole variable domain DTGVSQNPRHKITKRGQNVTFRCDPISEHNRLYWYRQTLGQGPEFLTYFQNEAQLEKSRLLSDRFSAERPKGSFSTLEIQRTEQGDSAMYLCASSLPGQGYNEQFFGPGTRLTVL.